A selection of T cell receptor beta chains follows, all from one sample in a study of blood T cell repertoires in COVID-19. Here immunoSEQ multiplex PCR was the method, and the copy in TCRdb shows in-frame clones only, minus some. Of fewer than 150,000 clones in the sample, around 87% were seen once. What was sequenced was peripheral blood. The receptors derive from a woman aged 70-85 years with acute or convalescent COVID-19. Both conserved end residues are part of each CDR3. The order of the fields is V gene, J gene, D gene, clone size, CDR3 length, CDR3 DNA, CDR3 protein. D genes are given only for firm matches. Where a row states a size, it is once, few, many or the class of an expanded clone; other rows omit it.

TRBV5-1	TRBJ2-3	TRBD2	NA	15	TGCGCCAGCAGCTTGGTGGGGGGGAGCACAGATACGCAGTATTTT	CASSLVGGSTDTQYF
TRBV28	TRBJ1-1	NA	NA	13	TGTGCCAGCGTAGTTGCTAGTTGGGCTGAAGCTTTCTTT	CASVVASWAEAFF
TRBV18	TRBJ1-2	TRBD1	NA	15	TGTGCCAGCTCCCCCCCTAACAGGGGGGACTATGGCTACACCTTC	CASSPPNRGDYGYTF
TRBV28	TRBJ1-1	NA	NA	14	TGTGCCAGCAGTCATGGCGGAACTAACACTGAAGCTTTCTTT	CASSHGGTNTEAFF
TRBV7-2	TRBJ2-5	NA	NA	13	TGTGCCAGCAGCTGGTTCAGTCCAGAGACCCAGTACTTC	CASSWFSPETQYF
TRBV12-5	TRBJ2-3	TRBD2	NA	15	TGTGCTAGTGGTTTGTTAGGGACTAGCGAGGATACGCAGTATTTT	CASGLLGTSEDTQYF
TRBV30	TRBJ2-7	TRBD1	few	13	TGTGCCTGGAGTGTAGGGACAGGGGGAGAGCAGTACTTC	CAWSVGTGGEQYF
TRBV6-6	TRBJ1-3	NA	NA	16	TGTGCCAGCAGTTACCGCCATGGTTCTACTGGAAACACCATATATTTT	CASSYRHGSTGNTIYF
TRBV5-6	TRBJ2-7	NA	NA	11	TGTGCCAGCAGCTCCACCTACGAGCAGTACTTC	CASSSTYEQYF
TRBV2	TRBJ1-1	TRBD1	NA	15	TGTGCCAGCAGTGAAGGACCGACAGGGGTCCTTGAAGCTTTCTTT	CASSEGPTGVLEAFF
TRBV4-2	TRBJ2-3	TRBD2	NA	15	TGTGCCAGCAGAAGAGCGGGGGGGAGCACAGATACGCAGTATTTT	CASRRAGGSTDTQYF
TRBV10-2	TRBJ1-3	TRBD1	NA	16	TGCGCCAGCAGTAGGACAGGGGAAGCCTCTGGAAACACCATATATTTT	CASSRTGEASGNTIYF
TRBV6-5	TRBJ1-1	NA	once	14	TGTGCCAGCACCCGGGGGGGGCGCGTCACTGAAGCTTTCTTT	CASTRGGRVTEAFF
TRBV13	TRBJ1-5	NA	NA	16	TGTGCCAGCAGCTTAGGCCAGGTTAATAGCAATCAGCCCCAGCATTTT	CASSLGQVNSNQPQHF
TRBV12-5	TRBJ1-5	NA	NA	13	TGTGCTAGTGGTACCCAGGAGGGTCAGCCCCAGCATTTT	CASGTQEGQPQHF
TRBV30	TRBJ2-7	NA	once	11	TGTGCCTGGGAGACTTCTTACGAGCAGTACTTC	CAWETSYEQYF
TRBV5-4	TRBJ2-3	TRBD2	NA	15	TGTGCCAGCAGCTTGGCGACTAGCGGAGGAGATACGCAGTATTTT	CASSLATSGGDTQYF
TRBV5-5	TRBJ2-3	TRBD1	once	15	TGTGCCAGTTTAATCGGGACAGTACTTACAGATACGCAGTATTTT	CASLIGTVLTDTQYF
TRBV5-1	TRBJ1-5	TRBD1	NA	14	TGCGCCAGCAGCTCGGGACAGGATGGTCAGCCCCAGCATTTT	CASSSGQDGQPQHF
TRBV5-1	TRBJ2-5	TRBD2	once	16	TGCGCCAGCAGCTGGGGGACTAGCGGGCGCCAAGAGACCCAGTACTTC	CASSWGTSGRQETQYF
TRBV5-8	TRBJ1-2	NA	NA	13	TGTGCCAGCACGCAGGGGATCGCCTATGGCTACACCTTC	CASTQGIAYGYTF
TRBV19	TRBJ1-2	NA	NA	13	TGTGCCAGTCGGGAAAGTCGCGACTATGGCTACACCTTC	CASRESRDYGYTF
TRBV27	TRBJ1-5	NA	NA	16	TGTGCCAGCTCATCCACGGGATTCCCGAGCAATCAGCCCCAGCATTTT	CASSSTGFPSNQPQHF
TRBV28	TRBJ1-6	NA	NA	13	TGTGCCAGCAGTCCCCCTTTCGATTCACCCCTCCACTTT	CASSPPFDSPLHF
TRBV9	TRBJ1-5	TRBD1	NA	17	TGTGCCAGCAGCGCGGGCGGGACAGGGGGGGCCAATCAGCCCCAGCATTTT	CASSAGGTGGANQPQHF
TRBV2	TRBJ2-1	TRBD2	NA	14	TGTGCCACCGTGGGACTAGCGGGGGGAGATGAGCAGTTCTTC	CATVGLAGGDEQFF
TRBV6-5	TRBJ2-7	TRBD2	NA	15	TGTGCCAGCAGTTATAACGGCCGGGGGGGCCACGAGCAGTACTTC	CASSYNGRGGHEQYF
TRBV19	TRBJ1-4	NA	NA	14	TGTGCCAGTAGTATAAGCGGGGCTAATGAAAAACTGTTTTTT	CASSISGANEKLFF
TRBV7-3	TRBJ2-7	TRBD1	NA	14	TGTGCCAGCAGCTTGGACAGGGACGCAGACGAGCAGTACTTC	CASSLDRDADEQYF
TRBV12-3/TRBV12-4	TRBJ1-2	NA	NA	12	TGTGCCAGCAGCCAAAACCTCCGCAGATCGCCCTTC	CASSQNLRRSPF
TRBV4-1	TRBJ2-1	NA	few	14	TGCGCCAGCAGCCCATCGGGAGCCCACAATGAGCAGTTCTTC	CASSPSGAHNEQFF
TRBV28	TRBJ1-6	TRBD1	NA	16	TGTGCCAGCACCCCAAGGGGGACAGGGTTTAATTCACCCCTCCACTTT	CASTPRGTGFNSPLHF
TRBV30	TRBJ1-1	NA	NA	14	TGTGCCTCGAGTCAGTTAAACATGAACACTGAAGCTTTCTTT	CASSQLNMNTEAFF
TRBV2	TRBJ2-7	NA	few	15	TGTGCCAGCAGGGCAGGACAGCGGATTTCCTACGAGCAGTACTTC	CASRAGQRISYEQYF
TRBV24-1	TRBJ1-2	NA	NA	15	TGTGCCACCAGTGATTCCGTAGGGGGTCTCGATGGCTACACCTTC	CATSDSVGGLDGYTF
TRBV7-2	TRBJ2-3	NA	NA	14	TGTGCCAGCAGCTTAATTCCAGGGACAGATACGCAGTATTTT	CASSLIPGTDTQYF
TRBV7-3	TRBJ2-3	TRBD2	NA	18	TGTGCCAGCAGCTCGCGCCAAGTGAGCGGGGGGGGCCCAGATACGCAGTATTTT	CASSSRQVSGGGPDTQYF
TRBV18	TRBJ1-6	NA	NA	14	TGTGCCAGCTCGGAGAGGGAGGGGGATTCACCCCTCCACTTT	CASSEREGDSPLHF
TRBV12-3/TRBV12-4	TRBJ2-3	NA	NA	12	TGTGCCAGCAGCTCCTCAGCAGATACGCAGTATTTT	CASSSSADTQYF
TRBV3-1/TRBV3-2	TRBJ1-2	NA	once	14	TGTGCCAGCAGCCAAGACACAGGGTTCAGCGGCTACACCTTC	CASSQDTGFSGYTF
TRBV14	TRBJ2-1	NA	NA	15	TGTGCCAGCAGCCAAGACATTTTCTCCTACAATGAGCAGTTCTTC	CASSQDIFSYNEQFF